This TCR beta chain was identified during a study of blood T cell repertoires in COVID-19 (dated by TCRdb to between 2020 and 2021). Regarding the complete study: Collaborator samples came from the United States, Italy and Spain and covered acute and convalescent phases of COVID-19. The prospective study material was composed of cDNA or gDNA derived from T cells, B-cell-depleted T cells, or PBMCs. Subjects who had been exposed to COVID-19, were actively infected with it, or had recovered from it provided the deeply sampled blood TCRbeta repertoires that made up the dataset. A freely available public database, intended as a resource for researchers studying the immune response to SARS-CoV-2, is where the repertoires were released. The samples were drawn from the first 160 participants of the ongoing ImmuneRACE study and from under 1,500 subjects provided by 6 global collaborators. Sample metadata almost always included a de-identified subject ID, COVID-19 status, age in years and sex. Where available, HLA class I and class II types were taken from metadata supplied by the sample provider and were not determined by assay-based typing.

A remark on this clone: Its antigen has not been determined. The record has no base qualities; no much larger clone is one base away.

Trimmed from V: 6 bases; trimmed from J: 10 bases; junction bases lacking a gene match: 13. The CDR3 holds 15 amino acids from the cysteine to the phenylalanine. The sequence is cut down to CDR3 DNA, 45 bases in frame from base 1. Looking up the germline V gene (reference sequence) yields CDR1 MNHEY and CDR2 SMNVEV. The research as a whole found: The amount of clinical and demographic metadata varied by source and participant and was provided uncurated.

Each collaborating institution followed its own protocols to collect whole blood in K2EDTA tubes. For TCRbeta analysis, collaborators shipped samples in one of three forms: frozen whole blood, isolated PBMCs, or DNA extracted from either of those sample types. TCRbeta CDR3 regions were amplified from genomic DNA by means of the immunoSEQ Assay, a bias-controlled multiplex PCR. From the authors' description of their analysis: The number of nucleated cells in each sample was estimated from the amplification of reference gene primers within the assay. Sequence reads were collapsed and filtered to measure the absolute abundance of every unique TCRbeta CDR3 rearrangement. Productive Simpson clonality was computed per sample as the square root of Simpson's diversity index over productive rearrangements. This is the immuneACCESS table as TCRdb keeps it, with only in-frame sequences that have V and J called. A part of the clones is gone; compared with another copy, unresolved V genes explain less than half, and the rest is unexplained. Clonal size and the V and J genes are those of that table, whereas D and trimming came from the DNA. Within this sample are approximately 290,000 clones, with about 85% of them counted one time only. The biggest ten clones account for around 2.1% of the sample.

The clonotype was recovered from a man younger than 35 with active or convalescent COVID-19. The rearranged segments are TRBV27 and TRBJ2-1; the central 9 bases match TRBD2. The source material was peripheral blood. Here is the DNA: TGTGCCAGCAGCCCGGTGGTAGCGGGAGTGTTGGAGCAGTTCTTC. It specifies CASSPVVAGVLEQFF.